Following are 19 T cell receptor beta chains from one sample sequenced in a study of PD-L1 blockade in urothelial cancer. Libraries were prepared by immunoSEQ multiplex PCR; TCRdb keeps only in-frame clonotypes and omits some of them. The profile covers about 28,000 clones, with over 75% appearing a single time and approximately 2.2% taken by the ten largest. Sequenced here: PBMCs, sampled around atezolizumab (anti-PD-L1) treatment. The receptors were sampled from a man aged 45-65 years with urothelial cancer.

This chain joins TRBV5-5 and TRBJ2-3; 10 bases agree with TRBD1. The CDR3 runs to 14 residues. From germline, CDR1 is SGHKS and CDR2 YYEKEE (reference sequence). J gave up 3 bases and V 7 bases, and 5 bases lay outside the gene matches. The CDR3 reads CASRRQGATDTQYF. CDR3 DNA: TGTGCCAGCCGGCGACAGGGGGCAACAGATACGCAGTATTTT.

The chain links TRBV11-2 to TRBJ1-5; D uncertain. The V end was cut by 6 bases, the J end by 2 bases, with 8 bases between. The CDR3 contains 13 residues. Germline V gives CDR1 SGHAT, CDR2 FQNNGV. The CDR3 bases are TGTGCCAGCAGTCTCCAGGGCAATCAGCCCCAGCATTTT. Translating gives CASSLQGNQPQHF.

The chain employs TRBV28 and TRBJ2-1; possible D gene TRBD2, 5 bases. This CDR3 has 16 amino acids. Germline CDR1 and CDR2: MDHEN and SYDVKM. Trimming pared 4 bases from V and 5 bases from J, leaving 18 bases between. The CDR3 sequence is CASSSMEVARNNEQFF. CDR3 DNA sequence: TGTGCCAGCAGTTCGATGGAGGTAGCGCGGAACAATGAGCAGTTCTTC.

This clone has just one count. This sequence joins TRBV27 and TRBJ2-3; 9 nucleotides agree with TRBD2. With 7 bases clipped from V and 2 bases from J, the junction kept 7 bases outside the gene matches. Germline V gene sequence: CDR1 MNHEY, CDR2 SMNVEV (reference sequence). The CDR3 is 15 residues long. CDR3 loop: CASTSLAGYTDTQYF. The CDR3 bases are TGTGCCAGCACCTCTCTAGCGGGGTACACAGATACGCAGTATTTT.

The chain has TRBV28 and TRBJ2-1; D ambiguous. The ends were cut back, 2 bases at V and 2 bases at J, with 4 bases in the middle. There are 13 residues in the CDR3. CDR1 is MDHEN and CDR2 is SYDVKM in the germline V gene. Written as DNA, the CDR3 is TGTGCCAGCAGTTTAGCGGCCTACAATGAGCAGTTCTTC. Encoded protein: CASSLAAYNEQFF.

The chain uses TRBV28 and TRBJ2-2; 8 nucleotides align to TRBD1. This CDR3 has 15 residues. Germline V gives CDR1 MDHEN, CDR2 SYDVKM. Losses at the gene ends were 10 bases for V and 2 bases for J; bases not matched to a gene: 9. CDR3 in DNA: TGTGCCACCACCCGGGACAGGCCCAACACCGGGGAGCTGTTTTTT. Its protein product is CATTRDRPNTGELFF.

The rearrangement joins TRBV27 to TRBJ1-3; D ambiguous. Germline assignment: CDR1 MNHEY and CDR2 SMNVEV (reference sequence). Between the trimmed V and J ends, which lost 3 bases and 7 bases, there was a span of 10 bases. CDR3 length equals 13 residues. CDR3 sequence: CASSFRGSNTIYF. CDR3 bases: TGTGCCAGCAGTTTCCGGGGTTCGAACACCATATATTTT.

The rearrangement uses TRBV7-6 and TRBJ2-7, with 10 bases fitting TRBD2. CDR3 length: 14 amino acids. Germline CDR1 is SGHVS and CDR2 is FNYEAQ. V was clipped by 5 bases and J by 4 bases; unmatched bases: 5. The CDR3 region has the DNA TGTGCCAGCAGCCCAAATAGCGGGGGGTACGAGCAGTACGTC. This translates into CASSPNSGGYEQYV.

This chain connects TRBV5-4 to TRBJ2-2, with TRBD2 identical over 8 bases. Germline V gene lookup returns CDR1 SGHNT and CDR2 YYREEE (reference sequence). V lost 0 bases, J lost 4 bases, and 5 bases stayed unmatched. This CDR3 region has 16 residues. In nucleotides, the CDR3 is TGTGCCAGCAGCTTGGGGCGGGGGGCGATCACCGGGGAGCTGTTTTTT. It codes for CASSLGRGAITGELFF.

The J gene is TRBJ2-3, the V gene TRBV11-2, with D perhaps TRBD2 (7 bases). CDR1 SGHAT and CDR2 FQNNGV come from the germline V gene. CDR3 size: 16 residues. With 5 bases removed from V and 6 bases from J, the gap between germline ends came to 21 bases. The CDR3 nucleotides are TGTGCCAGCAGCCTTACAAGGGGGAGGGCCATTGATACGCAGTATTTT. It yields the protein CASSLTRGRAIDTQYF. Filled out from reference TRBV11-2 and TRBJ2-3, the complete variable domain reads EAGVAQSPRYKIIEKRQSVAFWCNPISGHATLYWYQQILGQGPKLLIQFQNNGVVDDSQLPKDRFSAERLKGVDSTLKIQPAKLEDSAVYLCASSLTRGRAIDTQYFGPGTRLTVL.

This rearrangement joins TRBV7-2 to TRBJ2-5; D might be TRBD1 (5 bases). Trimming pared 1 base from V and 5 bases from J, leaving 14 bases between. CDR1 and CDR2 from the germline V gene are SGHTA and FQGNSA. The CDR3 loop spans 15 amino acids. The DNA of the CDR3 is TGTGCCAGCAGCTTAGGGGGCCAAGGGATGGAGACCCAGTACTTC. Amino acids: CASSLGGQGMETQYF.

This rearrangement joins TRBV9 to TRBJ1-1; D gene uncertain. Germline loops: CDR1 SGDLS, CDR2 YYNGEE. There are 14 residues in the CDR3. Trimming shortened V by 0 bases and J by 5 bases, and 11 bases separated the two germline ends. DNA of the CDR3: TGTGCCAGCAGCGTAGGGGGAGGTGGTACTGAAGCTTTCTTT. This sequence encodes CASSVGGGGTEAFF. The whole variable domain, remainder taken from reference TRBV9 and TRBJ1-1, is DSGVTQTPKHLITATGQRVTLRCSPRSGDLSVYWYQQSLDQGLQFLIQYYNGEERAKGNILERFSAQQFPDLHSELNLSSLELGDSALYFCASSVGGGGTEAFFGQGTRLTVV.

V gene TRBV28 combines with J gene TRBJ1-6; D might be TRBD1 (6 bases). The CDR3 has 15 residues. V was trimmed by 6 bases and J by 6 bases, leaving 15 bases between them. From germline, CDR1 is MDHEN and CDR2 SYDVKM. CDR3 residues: CASSKPTGLNSPLHF. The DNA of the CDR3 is TGTGCCAGCAGCAAACCCACAGGGCTTAATTCACCCCTCCACTTT.

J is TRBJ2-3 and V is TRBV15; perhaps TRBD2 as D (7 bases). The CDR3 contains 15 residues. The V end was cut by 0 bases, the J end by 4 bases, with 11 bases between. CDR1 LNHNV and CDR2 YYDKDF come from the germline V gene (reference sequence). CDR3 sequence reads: CATSRDSGGPDTQYF. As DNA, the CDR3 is TGTGCCACCAGCAGAGATTCGGGGGGCCCAGATACGCAGTATTTT.

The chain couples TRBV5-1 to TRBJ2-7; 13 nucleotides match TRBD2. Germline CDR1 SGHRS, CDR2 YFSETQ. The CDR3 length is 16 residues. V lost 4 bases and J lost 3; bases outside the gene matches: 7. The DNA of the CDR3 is TGCGCCAGCAGCCCGGGGACTAGCGGGGCAAACTACGAGCAGTACTTC. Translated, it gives CASSPGTSGANYEQYF.

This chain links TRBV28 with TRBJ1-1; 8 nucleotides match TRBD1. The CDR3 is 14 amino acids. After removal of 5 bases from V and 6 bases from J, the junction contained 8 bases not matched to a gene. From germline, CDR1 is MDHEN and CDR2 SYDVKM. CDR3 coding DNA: TGTGCCAGCAGTCCCGCGGACAGGGTAGCTGAAGCTTTCTTT. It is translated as CASSPADRVAEAFF.

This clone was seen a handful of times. As DNA, the CDR3 is TGTGCCAGTAAACCAGTGCCCGGAGTTGTCTACGAGCAGTACTTC. This translates into CASKPVPGVVYEQYF. J is TRBJ2-7 and V is TRBV19, with D uncertain. The CDR3 runs to 15 residues. V lost 7 bases, J lost 3 bases, and 19 bases lay in between. CDR1 is LNHDA and CDR2 is SQIVND in the germline V gene (reference sequence).

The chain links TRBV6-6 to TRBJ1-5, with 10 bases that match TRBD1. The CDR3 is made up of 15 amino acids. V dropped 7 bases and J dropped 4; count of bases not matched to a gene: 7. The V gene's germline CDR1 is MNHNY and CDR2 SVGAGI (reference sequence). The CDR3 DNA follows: TGTGCCAGCAACAACCCGGGACAGGGGAATCAGCCCCAGCATTTT. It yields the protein CASNNPGQGNQPQHF.

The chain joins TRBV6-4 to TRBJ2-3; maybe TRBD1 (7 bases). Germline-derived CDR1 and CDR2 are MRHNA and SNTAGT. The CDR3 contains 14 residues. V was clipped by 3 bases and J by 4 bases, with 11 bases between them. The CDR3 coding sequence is TGTGCCAGCAGTGAAGGAGGGGGCGCAGATACGCAGTATTTT. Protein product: CASSEGGGADTQYF.